This record concerns one T cell receptor (beta chain) sequence. No antigen is known for it. The sample comes from a study of human thymus T cells. The study's findings and limits: It looked as if thymic and blood repertoires used V and J genes in a biased way. In unrelated individuals, thymic repertoires overlapped highly, according to related research.

With 3 bases removed from V and 2 bases from J, the gap between germline ends came to 7 bases. The CDR3 spans 14 residues. Germline V CDR1 and CDR2: PRHDT, FYEKMQ (reference sequence). Thymus was obtained from resections taken during corrective heart surgery. It was healthy Finnish infants having corrective surgery for congenital heart defects who were the donors. Here immunoSEQ multiplex PCR was the method, and the copy in TCRdb shows in-frame clones only, minus some. Here the sample spans roughly 120,000 clones, around 94% being singletons. The genes are TRBV13 and TRBJ2-2; tentatively, D is TRBD1 (5 bases). The TCR comes from a boy in the first two years of life with a congenital heart defect but otherwise immunologically healthy. The sample was thymus tissue. CDR3 region: CASSFRTNTGELFF. In DNA, the CDR3 is TGTGCCAGCAGCTTTCGGACAAACACCGGGGAGCTGTTTTTT. Drawing the rest from reference TRBV13 and TRBJ2-2, the complete variable domain is AAGVIQSPRHLIKEKRETATLKCYPIPRHDTVYWYQQGPGQDPQFLISFYEKMQSDKGSIPDRFSAQQFSDYHSELNMSSLELGDSALYFCASSFRTNTGELFFGEGSRLTVL.